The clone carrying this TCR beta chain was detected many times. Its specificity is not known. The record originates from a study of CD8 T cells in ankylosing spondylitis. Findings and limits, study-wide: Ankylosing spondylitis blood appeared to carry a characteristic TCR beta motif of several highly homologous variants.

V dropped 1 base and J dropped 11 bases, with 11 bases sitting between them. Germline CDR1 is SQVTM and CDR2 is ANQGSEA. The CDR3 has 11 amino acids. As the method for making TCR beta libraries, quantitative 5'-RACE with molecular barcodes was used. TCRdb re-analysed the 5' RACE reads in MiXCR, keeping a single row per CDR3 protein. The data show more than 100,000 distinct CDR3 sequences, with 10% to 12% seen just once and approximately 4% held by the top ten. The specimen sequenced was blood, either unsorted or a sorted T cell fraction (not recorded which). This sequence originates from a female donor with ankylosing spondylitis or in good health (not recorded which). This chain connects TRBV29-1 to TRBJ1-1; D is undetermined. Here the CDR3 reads CSVEGGLGAFF. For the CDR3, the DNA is TGCAGCGTTGAAGGAGGCCTTGGGGCTTTCTTT.